This TCR beta chain was profiled in a study of blood T cell repertoires in COVID-19. Study background: PBMCs, B-cell-depleted T cells, or T cells provided the cDNA or gDNA that made up the material.

Profiled with immunoSEQ multiplex PCR; TCRdb holds only in-frame clones, not every one. The table has around 100,000 clones, almost 90% seen once. CDR3 length equals 15 residues. Per germline, CDR1 MNHEY and CDR2 SVGAGI. V lost 2 bases and J 0 bases, leaving 11 bases between the germline ends. The source is a human donor in a cohort sampled during active COVID-19. The rearrangement uses TRBV6-5 and TRBJ2-7; TRBD2 is a possible D gene (5 bases). Material for sequencing was peripheral blood. Here the CDR3 DNA reads TGTGCCAGCAGTTACGAGCGGTCCTCCTCCTACGAGCAGTACTTC. It encodes CASSYERSSSYEQYF.